This TCR beta chain appears in the sequencing data of a study of T-cell reconstitution after alpha-beta-depleted transplantation in children. Library preparation (for TCRbeta) was performed with unique molecular identifiers. In TCRdb, the PCR reads were re-called with MiXCR into one record per CDR3 protein. The table records approximately 510,000 distinct CDR3 sequences, approximately 20% of them present only once. After removal of 5 bases from V and 1 base from J, the junction contained 7 bases not matched to a gene. CDR1 and CDR2 from the germline V gene are DFQATT and SNEGSKA (reference sequence). This CDR3 contains 16 residues.

The specimen comprised PBMCs from the stem cell graft donor, sampled from the stem cell graft. The clonotype originates from a human donor who donated a stem cell graft to a child with acute lymphoblastic leukemia. This chain uses TRBV20-1 with TRBJ2-2, with 10 bases aligning to TRBD2. The CDR3 sequence: CSAHQSGRGNTGELFF. The CDR3 bases are TGCAGTGCTCACCAAAGCGGGAGGGGGAACACCGGGGAGCTGTTTTTT.